This paragraph reports one T cell receptor beta chain. The data derive from a study of pediatric ulcerative colitis. The rectum was sampled with one to two pinch biopsies at colonoscopy. The CDR3 length is 13 residues. The germline V gene has CDR1 SQVTM and CDR2 ANQGSEA. The V and J ends lost 5 bases and 0 bases respectively, with 10 bases between them. Clones were sequenced by immunoSEQ multiplex PCR, and TCRdb holds only the in-frame ones, with some missing. The sample yields approximately 22,000 clones, about 65% seen once. The specimen was gut tissue. The genes are TRBV29-1 and TRBJ1-1, with D tentatively TRBD1 (6 bases). The TCR sequence derives from a boy aged 5 to 17 with severe ulcerative colitis. This chain's CDR3 is CSVTGHLNTEAFF. The CDR3 coding sequence is TGCAGCGTTACGGGACACCTGAACACTGAAGCTTTCTTT.